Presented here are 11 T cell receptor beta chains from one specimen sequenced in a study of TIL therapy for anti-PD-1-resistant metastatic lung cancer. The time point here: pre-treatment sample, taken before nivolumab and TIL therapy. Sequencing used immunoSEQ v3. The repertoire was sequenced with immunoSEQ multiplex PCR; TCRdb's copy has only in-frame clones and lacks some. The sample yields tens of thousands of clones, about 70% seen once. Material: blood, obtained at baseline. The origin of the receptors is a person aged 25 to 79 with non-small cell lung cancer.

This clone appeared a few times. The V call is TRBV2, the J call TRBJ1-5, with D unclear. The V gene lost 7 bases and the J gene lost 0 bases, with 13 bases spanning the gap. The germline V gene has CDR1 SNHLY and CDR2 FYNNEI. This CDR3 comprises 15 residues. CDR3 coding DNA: TGTGCCAGCACTGAGGAGGGAGATAGCAATCAGCCCCAGCATTTT. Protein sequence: CASTEEGDSNQPQHF.

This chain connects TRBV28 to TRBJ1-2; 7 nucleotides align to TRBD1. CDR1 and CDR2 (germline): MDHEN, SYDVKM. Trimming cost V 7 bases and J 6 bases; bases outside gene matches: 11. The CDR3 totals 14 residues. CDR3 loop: CASNLIQGINGYTF. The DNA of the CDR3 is TGTGCCAGCAACCTGATACAGGGGATCAATGGCTACACCTTC.

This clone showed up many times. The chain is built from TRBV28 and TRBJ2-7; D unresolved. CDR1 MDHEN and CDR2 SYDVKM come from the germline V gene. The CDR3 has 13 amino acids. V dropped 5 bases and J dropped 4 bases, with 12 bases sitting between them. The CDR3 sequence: CASSQSPLYEQYF. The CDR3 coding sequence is TGTGCCAGCAGTCAATCTCCTCTTTACGAGCAGTACTTC.

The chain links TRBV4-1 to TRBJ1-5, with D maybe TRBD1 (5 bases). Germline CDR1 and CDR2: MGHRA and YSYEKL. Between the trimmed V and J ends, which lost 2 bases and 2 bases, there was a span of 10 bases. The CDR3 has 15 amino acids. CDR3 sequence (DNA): TGCGCCAGCAGCCAACACGCGGGGGGCAATCAGCCCCAGCATTTT. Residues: CASSQHAGGNQPQHF.

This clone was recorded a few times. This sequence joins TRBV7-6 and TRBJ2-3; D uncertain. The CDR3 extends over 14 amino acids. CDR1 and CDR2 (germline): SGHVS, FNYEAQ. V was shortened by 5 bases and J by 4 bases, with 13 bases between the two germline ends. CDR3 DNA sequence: TGTGCCAGCAGCCTCACCCAAGCCCCAGATACGCAGTATTTT. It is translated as CASSLTQAPDTQYF.

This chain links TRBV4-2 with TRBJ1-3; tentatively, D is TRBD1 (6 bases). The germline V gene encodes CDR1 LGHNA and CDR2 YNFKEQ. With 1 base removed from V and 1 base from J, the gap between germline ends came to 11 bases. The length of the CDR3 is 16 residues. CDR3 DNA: TGTGCCAGCAGCCAAGGGGACACAGAATCTGGAAACACCATATATTTT. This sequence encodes CASSQGDTESGNTIYF.

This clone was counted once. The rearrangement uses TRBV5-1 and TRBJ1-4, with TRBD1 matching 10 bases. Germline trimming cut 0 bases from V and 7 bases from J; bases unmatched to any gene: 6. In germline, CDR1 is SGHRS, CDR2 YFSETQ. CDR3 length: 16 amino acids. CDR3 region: CASSLGTGGESEKLFF. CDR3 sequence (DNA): TGCGCCAGCAGCTTGGGGACAGGGGGAGAGTCTGAAAAACTGTTTTTT.

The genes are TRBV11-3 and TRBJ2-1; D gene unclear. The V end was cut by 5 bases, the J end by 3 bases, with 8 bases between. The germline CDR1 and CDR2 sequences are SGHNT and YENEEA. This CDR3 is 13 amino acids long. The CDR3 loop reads CASSRLVYNEQFF. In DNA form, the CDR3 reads TGTGCCAGCAGCCGCCTGGTCTACAATGAGCAGTTCTTC.

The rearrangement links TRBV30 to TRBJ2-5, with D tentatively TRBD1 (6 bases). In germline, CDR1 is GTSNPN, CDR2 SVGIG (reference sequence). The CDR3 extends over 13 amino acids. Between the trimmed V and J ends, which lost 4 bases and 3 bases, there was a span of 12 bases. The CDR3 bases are TGTGCCTGGACTTGGACAGTAGAAGAGACCCAGTACTTC. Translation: CAWTWTVEETQYF.

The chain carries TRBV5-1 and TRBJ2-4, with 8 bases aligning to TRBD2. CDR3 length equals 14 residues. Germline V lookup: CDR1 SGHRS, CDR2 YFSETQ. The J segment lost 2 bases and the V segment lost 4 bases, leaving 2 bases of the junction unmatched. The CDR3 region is CASSRLATKNIQYF. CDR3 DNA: TGCGCCAGCAGCAGACTAGCGACCAAAAACATTCAGTACTTC. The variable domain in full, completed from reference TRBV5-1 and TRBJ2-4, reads KAGVTQTPRYLIKTRGQQVTLSCSPISGHRSVSWYQQTPGQGLQFLFEYFSETQRNKGNFPGRFSGRQFSNSRSEMNVSTLELGDSALYLCASSRLATKNIQYFGAGTRLSVL.

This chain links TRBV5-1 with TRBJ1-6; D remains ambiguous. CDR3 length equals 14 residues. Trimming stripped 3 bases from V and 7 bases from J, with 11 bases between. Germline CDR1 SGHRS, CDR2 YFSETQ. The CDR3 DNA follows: TGCGCCAGCAGCTCCGGCGCGGAGAATTCACCCCTCCACTTT. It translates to CASSSGAENSPLHF.